A selection of T cell receptor beta chains follows, all from one sample in a study of OX40 agonist ivuxolimab in advanced cancers. The method was immunoSEQ multiplex PCR; TCRdb's version includes in-frame clones alone and lacks a portion of them. This sample has 60,000 to 70,000 clones, with 80% to 90% found just once. The specimen comprised CD4+ or CD8+ T cells sorted from blood, sampled in a trial of the OX40 agonist ivuxolimab. Receptor source: an adult with an advanced solid tumor such as melanoma, head and neck, liver or kidney cancer. CDR3s include the opening cysteine and the closing phenylalanine or tryptophan. The D gene is left open where the match is weak. The size entry is marked missing in some rows and otherwise reads once, few, many or a size class.

D gene: NA; clone size: NA; V gene: TRBV19; J gene: TRBJ2-1; CDR3 DNA: TGTGCCAGTAGTACCCAGGGGCGGGAGCAGTTCTTC; CDR3 protein: CASSTQGREQFF
D gene: NA; clone size: NA; V gene: TRBV29-1; J gene: TRBJ1-5; CDR3 DNA: TGCAGCGTGGAAACGGGCCCGCCTAGGGCCCAGCATTTT; CDR3 protein: CSVETGPPRAQHF
D gene: NA; clone size: NA; V gene: TRBV27; J gene: TRBJ1-1; CDR3 DNA: TGTGCCAGCAGTTTAGGTCGGGGGAACACTGAAGCTTTCTTT; CDR3 protein: CASSLGRGNTEAFF
D gene: NA; clone size: NA; V gene: TRBV28; J gene: TRBJ1-5; CDR3 DNA: TGTGCCAGTCTCGCGGGACAAGAAAAGCCCCAGCATTTT; CDR3 protein: CASLAGQEKPQHF
D gene: NA; clone size: NA; V gene: TRBV28; J gene: TRBJ1-2; CDR3 DNA: TGTGCTGGAGGCGGAGGACGGCTAGCTAACTATGGCTACACCTTC; CDR3 protein: CAGGGGRLANYGYTF
D gene: TRBD1; clone size: once; V gene: TRBV28; J gene: TRBJ2-5; CDR3 DNA: TGTGCCAGCAGGCAGGGGGCGAGGGAGACCCAGTACTTC; CDR3 protein: CASRQGARETQYF
D gene: NA; clone size: NA; V gene: TRBV21-1; J gene: TRBJ2-2; CDR3 DNA: TGTGCCAGCAGCAAAGATGGACAGTCGGGGCACACCGGGGAGCTGTTTTTT; CDR3 protein: CASSKDGQSGHTGELFF
D gene: NA; clone size: NA; V gene: TRBV14; J gene: TRBJ2-5; CDR3 DNA: TGTGCCAGCAGCCCGAGCAGGGTTGGGGAGCAGTACTTC; CDR3 protein: CASSPSRVGEQYF
D gene: NA; clone size: once; V gene: TRBV7-3; J gene: TRBJ2-3; CDR3 DNA: TGTGCCAGCAGCTTAAGGTTCGATAGCACAGATACGCAGTATTTT; CDR3 protein: CASSLRFDSTDTQYF
D gene: TRBD2; clone size: medium-sized; V gene: TRBV5-1; J gene: TRBJ2-1; CDR3 DNA: TGCGCCAGCAGCTCAAGCGGGAGGTCTTTCAATGAGCAGTTCTTC; CDR3 protein: CASSSSGRSFNEQFF
D gene: TRBD2; clone size: NA; V gene: TRBV18; J gene: TRBJ2-5; CDR3 DNA: TGTGCCAGCTCACCACCGTCTAGCGGGATCCCCGAGACCCAGTACTTC; CDR3 protein: CASSPPSSGIPETQYF
D gene: NA; clone size: NA; V gene: TRBV2; J gene: TRBJ1-4; CDR3 DNA: TGTGCCAGCAGTGGACAGGTCGGGGGTGAAAAACTGTTTTTT; CDR3 protein: CASSGQVGGEKLFF
D gene: NA; clone size: NA; V gene: TRBV19; J gene: TRBJ2-7; CDR3 DNA: TGTGCCAGTAGTATAGTGGGGGATCGGAGTCCGTCCTACGAGCAGTACTTC; CDR3 protein: CASSIVGDRSPSYEQYF
D gene: TRBD1; clone size: few; V gene: TRBV30; J gene: TRBJ2-2; CDR3 DNA: TGTGCCTGGAGGGGCAGGGGGTCAAGCACCGGGGAGCTGTTTTTT; CDR3 protein: CAWRGRGSSTGELFF
D gene: NA; clone size: NA; V gene: TRBV28; J gene: TRBJ2-7; CDR3 DNA: TGTGCCATGAACGAGATCGGGAAGGAGGGTTTATTCGAGCAGTACTTC; CDR3 protein: CAMNEIGKEGLFEQYF
D gene: NA; clone size: NA; V gene: TRBV6-1; J gene: TRBJ1-5; CDR3 DNA: TGTGCCCATAGCAGGGAAACGAATAGCAATCAGCCCCAGCATTTT; CDR3 protein: CAHSRETNSNQPQHF
D gene: NA; clone size: NA; V gene: TRBV5-4; J gene: TRBJ2-1; CDR3 DNA: TGTGCCAGCAGCTTGGGGCTAGGGTACAGCTCCTACAATGAGCAGTTCTTC; CDR3 protein: CASSLGLGYSSYNEQFF